The T cell receptor beta chain described here comes from a study of cytomegalovirus exposure and HLA in healthy donors. Concerning this clone itself: The antigen is undetermined. This specimen includes other DNA sequences encoding the same CDR3.

The CDR3 covers 14 residues. J lost 5 bases, V lost 5 bases, and 5 bases had no gene match. CDR1 and CDR2 (germline): MDHEN, SYDVKM. Study-wide points: Reported results showed that the classifier diagnosed cytomegalovirus status with high specificity and sensitivity. It is likely that the observed cluster of highly shared sequence variants was a sequencing artifact.

The PCR employed 60 Vbeta primers together with 13 Jbeta primers. TCRdb keeps only in-frame clones here, not all; method: immunoSEQ multiplex PCR. The sample holds more than 90,000 clones, around 80% seen once. The clonotype comes from a woman aged 55 to 70 in good health and CMV-seronegative. This chain uses TRBV28 with TRBJ1-2; 10 bases agree with TRBD1. The specimen sequenced was PBMCs. The CDR3 loop reads CASSPPGQGYGYTF. The DNA for the CDR3 is TGTGCCAGCAGTCCTCCGGGACAGGGGTATGGCTACACCTTC.